These 30 T cell receptor beta chains came from one sample sequenced in a study of metastatic and nonmetastatic thyroid tumors. With MiXCR, TCRdb reprocessed the PCR reads. The sample consists of about 35,000 clones, around a fifth of them appearing once. Not a single patient had been given any form of treatment at any point before undergoing thyroid surgery. The sample was blood. The receptor source for this set is a female donor with papillary thyroid cancer or a benign thyroid nodule (not recorded which). Some clones in this sample may be carry-over from other donors' samples.

This clone was seen more than once but under ten times. Its ends do not fully match the called genes, so a read error is possible. The chain combines TRBV6-1 with TRBJ1-3, with 7 positions matching TRBD1. The length of the CDR3 is 15 residues. Germline V gene lookup returns CDR1 MNHNS and CDR2 SASEGT. CDR3 in DNA: TGTGCCAGCAGTTCGGAGACAGGGTCCGGAATCACCATATATTTT. Encoded protein: CASSSETGSGITIYF.

The chain joins TRBV5-6 to TRBJ1-2, with D uncertain. This CDR3 has 17 residues. Between the trimmed V and J ends, which lost 0 bases and 4 bases, there was a span of 19 bases. CDR1 and CDR2 from the germline V gene are SGHDT and YYEEEE. Here the CDR3 reads CASSLEGAWGHGYGYTF. The CDR3 DNA is TGTGCCAGCAGCTTGGAGGGAGCTTGGGGTCACGGCTATGGCTACACCTTC.

This clone was counted at least ten times. V and J are TRBV28 and TRBJ2-7, with TRBD2 matching over 15 bases. CDR1 is MDHEN, CDR2 SYDVKM, per germline. This CDR3 is 18 amino acids long. V lost 2 bases and J lost 0; bases outside the gene matches: 5. CDR3 in amino acids: CASSLGLAGGPGSYEQYF. Here the CDR3 DNA reads TGTGCCAGCAGTTTAGGACTAGCGGGAGGGCCCGGCTCCTACGAGCAGTACTTC.

This clone has ten or more counts. The chain joins TRBV20-1 to TRBJ1-5, with D unresolved. The CDR3 totals 12 residues. Deletions cut 2 bases from V and 2 bases from J, with 4 bases between. Germline V CDR1 and CDR2: DFQATT, SNEGSKA (reference sequence). The CDR3 region is CSARQGNQPQHF. In DNA form, the CDR3 reads TGCAGTGCTAGACAGGGCAATCAGCCCCAGCATTTT.

Note on this clone: This could be a read error, since a much larger clone is one nucleotide away. This chain uses TRBV29-1 with TRBJ2-4; D remains unclear. Germline V gene sequence: CDR1 SQVTM, CDR2 ANQGSEA. This CDR3 region has 13 residues. DNA for the CDR3: TGCAGCGCACTACAGAGAGCCAAAAACATTAAGTACTTC. Its translation is CSALQRAKNIKYF.

This clone occurred many times. The chain links TRBV28 to TRBJ1-1; D remains ambiguous. Trimming stripped 4 bases from V and 0 bases from J, with 12 bases between. The CDR3 runs to 15 residues. Germline loops: CDR1 MDHEN, CDR2 SYDVKM. The CDR3 DNA sequence: TGTGCCAGCAGTTCCCCGATATGGATGAACACTGAAGCTTTCTTT. Translating gives CASSSPIWMNTEAFF.

J is TRBJ1-6 and V is TRBV5-1; TRBD1 might be the D (6 bases). The CDR3 runs to 15 residues. V lost 4 bases and J 5 bases, leaving 13 bases between the germline ends. Looked up from germline, CDR1 is SGHRS and CDR2 is YFSETQ. CDR3 nucleotides: TGCGCCAGCAGCGGAGGACAGTTGGATAATTCACCCCTCCACTTT. As protein: CASSGGQLDNSPLHF.

This clone was found many times. V and J are TRBV24-1 and TRBJ1-3; 9 nucleotides match TRBD1. The ends lost 3 bases at V and 14 bases at J; junction bases unmatched: 4. This CDR3 is built from 12 residues. Germline V CDR1 and CDR2: KGHDR, SFDVKD. The CDR3 nucleotides read TGTGCCACCAGTGATGCCCGGGACAGGGTATATTTT. It codes for CATSDARDRVYF.

This clone has just a few counts. This may come from a read error, since a much larger clone is one base off. This chain joins TRBV29-1 and TRBJ2-5; TRBD1 agrees at 9 bases. This CDR3 has 11 amino acids. Germline CDR1 and CDR2: SQVTM and ANQGSEA. CDR3 DNA: TGCAGCTCCGACAGGGGGGAGACCAAGTACTTC. Its protein is CSSDRGETKYF. Filled out from reference TRBV29-1 and TRBJ2-5, the complete variable domain reads SAVISQKPSRDICQRGTSLTIQCQVDSQVTMMFWYRQQPGQSLTLIATANQGSEATYESGFVIDKFPISRPNLTFSTLTVSNMSPEDSSIYLCSSDRGETKYFGPGTRLLVL.

The chain carries TRBV15 and TRBJ2-1; 9 nucleotides align to TRBD1. CDR3 length equals 19 residues. V lost 4 bases, J lost 9 bases, and 22 bases stayed unmatched. CDR1 and CDR2 from the germline V gene are LNHNV and YYDKDF (reference sequence). CDR3 sequence: CATSMSGTGCTPTMPEQFF. The CDR3 nucleotides are TGTGCCACCAGCATGTCCGGGACAGGGTGTACACCTACAATGCCTGAGCAGTTCTTC.

This clone has more than one count but fewer than ten. The junction does not match germline at one end; this may be a read error. The V and J genes are TRBV28 and TRBJ2-7; weak D call: TRBD1 (6 bases). The V gene's germline CDR1 is MDHEN and CDR2 SYDVKM. CDR3 length: 15 residues. The CDR3 is CASIPTGRGTYDQYF. CDR3 nucleotides: TGTGCCAGCATTCCCACGGGAAGGGGGACATACGATCAGTACTTC.

Comments on this clone: It is likely a read error, because the conserved phenylalanine at the end of the CDR3 is missing. The chain is built from TRBV7-3 and TRBJ2-1; D call uncertain. V shed 5 bases and J shed 7 bases, with 18 bases lying between them. The CDR3 contains 15 residues. CDR1 is SGHTA, CDR2 FQGTGA, per germline. Here the CDR3 reads CASSPTGYRRNEQFS. The CDR3 DNA is TGTGCCAGCAGCCCTACCGGGTACCGTCGGAATGAGCAGTTCTCC.

This clone was detected ten times or more. The V call is TRBV20-1, the J call TRBJ2-3; possibly TRBD2 for D (7 bases). CDR1 and CDR2 from the germline V gene are DFQATT and SNEGSKA (reference sequence). This CDR3 contains 13 residues. Here the CDR3 reads CSGGRGSTDTQYF. CDR3 coding DNA: TGCAGCGGGGGGCGCGGGAGTACAGATACGCAGTATTTT.

The table lists this clone with a few counts. The DNA of the CDR3 is TGCAGCGTTGAGGGCAGGGTACCCTCCTACGAGCAGTACTTC. The encoded protein is CSVEGRVPSYEQYF. The rearrangement uses TRBV29-1 and TRBJ2-7; D possibly corresponds to TRBD1 (5 bases). The germline gives CDR1 SQVTM, CDR2 ANQGSEA. This CDR3 is 14 amino acids long. V was pared by 3 bases and J by 0 bases, with 12 bases between.

About this clone: A read error may explain this, as a much larger clone is one base away. The same CDR3 can be traced to other DNA sequences in this sample. The chain recombines TRBV20-1 with TRBJ2-2; D may correspond to TRBD1 or TRBD2 (6 bases each). The CDR3 sequence is 16 residues long. Germline lookup yields CDR1 DFQATT and CDR2 SNEGSKA (reference sequence). V lost 6 bases and J 7 bases, leaving 24 bases between the germline ends. This CDR3 reads CSASTTAGGRVGELFF. Written as DNA, the CDR3 is TGCAGTGCCTCTACTACGGCCGGGGGCCGAGTCGGGGAGCTGTTTTTT.

This clone was seen a few times. The V call is TRBV6-1, the J call TRBJ2-7; 10 bases fit TRBD2. The CDR3 covers 15 residues. Trimming at V came to 2 bases and at J to 2 bases, leaving 3 bases not matched to a gene. CDR1 MNHNS and CDR2 SASEGT come from the germline V gene. CDR3 residues: CASSEKAGGAYEQYF. The CDR3 DNA reads as TGTGCCAGCAGTGAAAAAGCGGGAGGGGCCTACGAGCAGTACTTC.

This chain joins TRBV12-3 or TRBV12-4 and TRBJ2-1; 8 bases agree with TRBD2. The CDR3 sequence is 14 residues long. Trimming removed 4 bases from V and 4 bases from J; junction bases left unmatched: 3. The CDR3 sequence is CASSSGTRYNEQFF. CDR3 bases: TGTGCCAGCAGTTCCGGGACTAGATACAATGAGCAGTTCTTC.

About this clone itself: This could be a read error, since a much larger clone is one nucleotide away. The sample carries other DNA sequences with the same CDR3. J is TRBJ2-1 and V is TRBV5-6, with D hard to call. The V gene's germline CDR1 is SGHDT and CDR2 YYEEEE. Trimming took 3 bases from V and 7 from J, leaving 17 bases between them. This CDR3 is built from 15 residues. The CDR3 sequence is CASSSTLVFSNEQFF. CDR3 in DNA: TGTGCCAGCAGCTCTACCCTAGTATTTTCGAATGAGCAGTTCTTC.

This clone was picked up a small number of times. At one end, the junction sequence differs from germline, possibly due to a read error. The J gene is TRBJ2-5, the V gene TRBV25-1; no clear D gene. Germline V gene lookup returns CDR1 MGHDK and CDR2 SYGVNS. The CDR3 is 11 amino acids. CDR3 nucleotides: TGTGCCAGAAGTGCCGGTTTGACCCAGTACTTC. Translating gives CARSAGLTQYF.

In its sample, this clone was seen a few times. This chain uses TRBV27 with TRBJ2-7, with D possibly matching TRBD1 (6 bases). Germline values: CDR1 MNHEY, CDR2 SMNVEV (reference sequence). This CDR3 is built from 15 residues. V was trimmed by 7 bases and J by 5 bases, leaving 21 bases between them. The CDR3: CASKTSGTGPHEQYF. In DNA form, the CDR3 reads TGTGCCAGCAAGACGTCCGGTACAGGGCCACACGAGCAGTACTTC.

J is TRBJ2-1 and V is TRBV20-1; 12 positions match TRBD2. The CDR3 consists of 17 residues. V gave up 0 bases and J gave up 6 bases; unmatched junction bases: 9. Germline CDR1 is DFQATT and CDR2 is SNEGSKA (reference sequence). The CDR3 DNA reads as TGCAGTGCTAGAGATGTATCTAGCGGGAGGGCCGGCAATGAGCAGTTCTTC. This encodes CSARDVSSGRAGNEQFF.

This clone was seen more than once but under ten times. Possible read error: a much larger clone is one base away. The rearrangement joins TRBV13 to TRBJ2-2, with a possible D match to TRBD1 (6 bases). Per germline, CDR1 PRHDT and CDR2 FYEKMQ (reference sequence). V lost 5 bases and J lost 6, with 10 bases in between. This CDR3 spans 13 amino acids. DNA of the CDR3: TGTGCCAGCAGCATAGACAGGTCCGGGGAGCTGTTTTTT. Amino acid sequence: CASSIDRSGELFF.

In its sample, this clone is medium-sized. This chain links TRBV30 with TRBJ2-7; a possible D gene is TRBD1 (6 bases). With 1 base removed from V and 7 bases from J, the gap between germline ends came to 8 bases. The CDR3 contains 11 residues. The V gene's germline CDR1 is GTSNPN and CDR2 SVGIG (reference sequence). CDR3 protein: CAWSEGEEQYF. CDR3 DNA sequence: TGTGCCTGGAGTGAGGGGGAGGAGCAGTACTTC.

This clone was seen ten or more times. This chain connects TRBV20-1 to TRBJ1-3; D gene uncertain. CDR3 length: 13 amino acids. The germline gives CDR1 DFQATT, CDR2 SNEGSKA (reference sequence). The CDR3 coding sequence is TGCAGCGCGGTCAGTTCACCTAGAAACACCATATATTTT. Translation gives CSAVSSPRNTIYF.

The CDR3 DNA reads as TGTGCCAGTACCCCAGGGGAGGGGGACTCCTACGAGCAGTACTTC. Protein: CASTPGEGDSYEQYF. The chain carries TRBV19 and TRBJ2-7, with D possibly being TRBD2 (7 bases). V was clipped by 7 bases and J by 0 bases, with 16 bases between them. The CDR3 is 15 amino acids. In germline, CDR1 is LNHDA, CDR2 SQIVND (reference sequence).

The V call is TRBV6-8, the J call TRBJ1-3; D may be TRBD1 (5 bases). Germline V gene lookup returns CDR1 MNHGY and CDR2 SAAAGT. The CDR3 sequence is 19 residues long. V shed 6 bases and J shed 0 bases, with 24 bases lying between them. The CDR3 nucleotides read TGTGCCAGCAGGAGAGGGGAAGGGAGCCGGATTAGCTCTGGAAACACCATATATTTT. Protein: CASRRGEGSRISSGNTIYF.

This clone was seen just once. V and J are TRBV20-1 and TRBJ2-1; D ambiguous. V dropped 5 bases and J dropped 3 bases, with 14 bases sitting between them. The V gene's germline CDR1 is DFQATT and CDR2 SNEGSKA (reference sequence). This CDR3 has 14 amino acids. The CDR3 loop is CSAPSCQHYNEQFF. The CDR3 DNA reads TGCAGTGCTCCATCGTGTCAACACTACAATGAGCAGTTCTTC.

This clone was seen ten or more times. The J gene is TRBJ1-1, the V gene TRBV27, with D maybe TRBD1 (5 bases). CDR1 is MNHEY, CDR2 SMNVEV, per germline (reference sequence). This CDR3 is 14 amino acids long. The V end was cut by 2 bases, the J end by 5 bases, with 12 bases between. The CDR3 DNA reads as TGTGCCAGCAGTTTACGGCAGGGCTTAACTGAAGCTTTCTTT. It encodes CASSLRQGLTEAFF.

This clone was recorded a few times. The chain uses TRBV6-2 or TRBV6-3 and TRBJ2-5; D may be TRBD2 (6 bases). This CDR3 is built from 13 residues. CDR1 MNHEY and CDR2 SVGEGT come from the germline V gene. Trimming cost V 8 bases and J 6 bases, with 16 bases left between them. Here the CDR3 DNA reads TGTGCCAGCCATAGTAGCGGAGGGCAGACCCAGTACTTC. Encoded protein: CASHSSGGQTQYF.

This clone was observed at least ten times. The chain joins TRBV18 to TRBJ2-5, with TRBD1 matching over 8 bases. V shed 6 bases, J shed 4 bases, and the junction held 10 bases outside the gene matches. The CDR3 extends over 15 amino acids. Germline V gene sequence: CDR1 KGHSH, CDR2 LQKENI. The DNA of the CDR3 is TGTGCCAGCTCTCCTCGACAGGGGTTACTAGAGACCCAGTACTTC. Translated, it gives CASSPRQGLLETQYF.